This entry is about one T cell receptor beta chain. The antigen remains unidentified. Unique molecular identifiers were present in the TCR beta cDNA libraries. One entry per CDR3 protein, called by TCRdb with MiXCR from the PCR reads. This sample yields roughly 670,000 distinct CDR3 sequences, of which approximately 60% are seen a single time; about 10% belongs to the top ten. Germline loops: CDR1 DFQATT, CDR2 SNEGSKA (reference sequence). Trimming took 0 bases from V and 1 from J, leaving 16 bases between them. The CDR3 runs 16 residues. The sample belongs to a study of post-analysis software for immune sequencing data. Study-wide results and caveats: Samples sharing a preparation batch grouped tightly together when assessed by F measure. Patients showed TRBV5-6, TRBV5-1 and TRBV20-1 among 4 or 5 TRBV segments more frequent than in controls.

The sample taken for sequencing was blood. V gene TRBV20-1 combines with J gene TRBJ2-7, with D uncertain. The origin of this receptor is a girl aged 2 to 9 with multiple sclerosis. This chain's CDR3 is CSAREGGFRDSYEQYF. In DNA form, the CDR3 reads TGCAGTGCTAGAGAGGGTGGGTTTAGGGATTCCTACGAGCAGTACTTC.